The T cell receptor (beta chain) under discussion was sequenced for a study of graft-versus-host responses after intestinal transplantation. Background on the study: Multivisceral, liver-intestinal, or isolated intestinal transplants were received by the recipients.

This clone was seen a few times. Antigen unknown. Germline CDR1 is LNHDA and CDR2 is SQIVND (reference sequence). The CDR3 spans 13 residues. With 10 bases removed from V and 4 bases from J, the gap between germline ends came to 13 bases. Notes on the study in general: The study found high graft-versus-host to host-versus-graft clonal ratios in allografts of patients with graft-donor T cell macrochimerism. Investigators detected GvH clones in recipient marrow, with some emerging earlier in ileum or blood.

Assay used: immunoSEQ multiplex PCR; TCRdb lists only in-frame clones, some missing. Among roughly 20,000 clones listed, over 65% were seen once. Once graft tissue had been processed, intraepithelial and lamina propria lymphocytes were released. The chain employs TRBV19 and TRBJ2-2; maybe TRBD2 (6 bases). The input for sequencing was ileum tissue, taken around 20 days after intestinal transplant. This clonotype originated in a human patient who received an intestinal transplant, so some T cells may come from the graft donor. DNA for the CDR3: TGTGCCATCGGGGGTTTCAGCACCGGGGAGCTGTTTTTT. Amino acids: CAIGGFSTGELFF. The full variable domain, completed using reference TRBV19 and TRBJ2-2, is DGGITQSPKYLFRKEGQNVTLSCEQNLNHDAMYWYRQDPGQGLRLIYYSQIVNDFQKGDIAEGYSVSREKKESFPLTVTSAQKNPTAFYLCAIGGFSTGELFFGEGSRLTVL.